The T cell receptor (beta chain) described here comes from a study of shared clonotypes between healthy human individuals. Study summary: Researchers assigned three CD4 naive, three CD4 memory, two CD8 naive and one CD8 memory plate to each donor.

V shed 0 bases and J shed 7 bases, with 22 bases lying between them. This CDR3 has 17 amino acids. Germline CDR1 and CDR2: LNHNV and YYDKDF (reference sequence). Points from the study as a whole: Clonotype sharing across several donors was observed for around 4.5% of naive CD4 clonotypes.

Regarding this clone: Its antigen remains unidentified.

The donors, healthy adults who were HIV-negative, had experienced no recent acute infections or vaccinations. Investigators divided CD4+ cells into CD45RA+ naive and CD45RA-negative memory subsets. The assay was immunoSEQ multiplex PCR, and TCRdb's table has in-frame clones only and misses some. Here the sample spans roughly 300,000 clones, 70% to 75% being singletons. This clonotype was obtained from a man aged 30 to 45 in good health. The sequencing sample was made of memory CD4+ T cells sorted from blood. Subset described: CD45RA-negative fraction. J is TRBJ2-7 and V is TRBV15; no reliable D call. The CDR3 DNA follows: TGTGCCACCAGCAGAGATCGTAATGAACTCTATCCTGGGGAGCAGTACTTC. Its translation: CATSRDRNELYPGEQYF.